This TCR beta chain stems from a study of T cell responses to AZD1222 COVID-19 vaccine. The study's findings and limits: The number of AZD1222 recipients seropositive at baseline was only six. Most donors were white British and more were female, and clonal diversity was possibly underestimated. Spike was spanned by vaccine-associated CD4 TCRs, with dominance at 160-218 and 743-854.

To note about this clone: No antigen is known for it.

Sequenced by immunoSEQ multiplex PCR; TCRdb stores in-frame clones only, minus some. The sample yields 120,000 to 150,000 clones, more than 85% seen once. CDR1 and CDR2 from the germline V gene are MNHEY and SVGAGI. Trimming removed 2 bases at V and 4 bases at J, with 14 bases between. This CDR3 has 15 residues. The chain is built from TRBV6-5 and TRBJ1-1; D is uncertain. This TCR came from an adult in good health. Here the sequenced sample was peripheral blood, taken on day 0 of AZD1222 vaccination. The chain's CDR3 is CASSYVTERGTEAFF. The CDR3 nucleotides read TGTGCCAGCAGTTACGTGACCGAGAGAGGCACTGAAGCTTTCTTT.